These 10 T cell receptor beta chains came from one sample sequenced in a study of molecular identifiers for immune sequencing clone quantification (dated by TCRdb to between 2017 and 2018). The library was obtained by PCR. Sequencer: NextSeq 500. TCRdb applied fastp at Q25 and MiXCR to the public reads, then kept only in-frame beta chains. Duplicate CDR3 protein sequences are folded into a single record with the most common DNA and genes. This sample holds approximately 90,000 distinct CDR3 sequences; roughly 26% were observed only once. The ten largest make up 0.94% of the sample. Source material: naive CD8+ T cells from blood, with Jurkat cell RNA spiked in. The cell subset or site label corresponds to: FACS-sorted CD8+CD4-CCR7+CD45RA+ naive T cells. The origin of the receptors is a human donor in good health. Some libraries in this study had Jurkat cell RNA spiked in.

V and J are TRBV27 and TRBJ1-2, with 7 bases aligning to TRBD1. Germline-derived CDR1 and CDR2 are MNHEY and SMNVEV (reference sequence). Trimming cost V 3 bases and J 2 bases; bases outside gene matches: 12. The CDR3 consists of 17 residues. CDR3 protein: CASSFRQGGPPNYGYTF. The CDR3 DNA is TGTGCCAGCAGTTTTCGACAGGGAGGCCCCCCCAACTATGGCTACACCTTC.

Worth noting for this clonotype: A much more abundant neighbour one base away suggests this may be a read error. The chain is built from TRBV20-1 and TRBJ2-7, with D unresolved. V lost 2 bases and J 0 bases, leaving 17 bases between the germline ends. Germline V lookup: CDR1 DFQATT, CDR2 SNEGSKA (reference sequence). The CDR3 extends over 16 amino acids. CDR3 sequence reads: CSARPHYTYNSYEQYF. CDR3 DNA: TGCAGTGCTAGACCTCATTATACTTACAACTCCTACGAGCAGTACTTC.

The rearrangement uses TRBV11-2 and TRBJ1-1; D call uncertain. V was trimmed by 5 bases and J by 1 base, leaving 11 bases between them. Per the germline V gene, CDR1 is SGHAT and CDR2 is FQNNGV. The CDR3 covers 14 residues. CDR3 amino acids: CASSQIKGNTEAFF. The CDR3, as DNA: TGTGCCAGCAGCCAAATAAAGGGGAACACTGAAGCTTTCTTT.

Concerning this clonotype: A much more abundant neighbour one base away suggests this may be a read error. V is TRBV6-2 or TRBV6-3 and J is TRBJ1-1; D may be TRBD1 (5 bases). The CDR3 loop spans 11 amino acids. Germline values: CDR1 MNHEY, CDR2 SVGEGT. V dropped 7 bases and J dropped 8 bases, with 11 bases sitting between them. Written as DNA, the CDR3 is TGTGCCAGCACTGTGGCAGGGGAAGCTTTCTTT. Translating gives CASTVAGEAFF.

This clonotype was recorded many times. The CDR3 sequence is CASSSDSSPTGELFF. In nucleotides, the CDR3 is TGTGCCAGCAGCTCGGACTCCTCCCCCACCGGGGAGCTGTTTTTT. The genes are TRBV7-9 and TRBJ2-2; D is possibly TRBD2 (5 bases). This CDR3 has 15 residues. V lost 4 bases and J 4 bases, leaving 13 bases between the germline ends. Germline CDR1 reads SEHNR; CDR2 reads FQNEAQ (reference sequence).

In its sample, this clonotype was seen many times. The J gene is TRBJ2-2, the V gene TRBV28; a possible D gene is TRBD2 (7 bases). V was shortened by 2 bases and J by 5 bases, with 12 bases between the two germline ends. The CDR3 has 15 amino acids. In germline, CDR1 is MDHEN, CDR2 SYDVKM. The CDR3 nucleotides are TGTGCCAGCAGTTTACGGGGGGCGCGTACCGGGGAGCTGTTTTTT. This encodes CASSLRGARTGELFF.

The sample holds many counts of this clonotype. The genes are TRBV12-3 or TRBV12-4 and TRBJ2-7; possible D gene TRBD1, 5 bases. The CDR3 covers 15 residues. Trimming pared 6 bases from V and 5 bases from J, leaving 20 bases between. In DNA form, the CDR3 reads TGTGCCAGCAGCCTTAGAGACAGTCTGCTCGACGAGCAGTACTTC. It translates to CASSLRDSLLDEQYF.

This clonotype was recorded a few times. This chain joins TRBV5-1 and TRBJ1-2, with 8 nucleotides matching TRBD1. CDR1 SGHRS and CDR2 YFSETQ come from the germline V gene. The CDR3 totals 15 residues. V dropped 4 bases and J dropped 3; count of bases not matched to a gene: 8. CDR3 in amino acids: CASSETRGRDYGYTF. The CDR3 DNA reads TGCGCCAGCAGCGAAACCAGGGGGCGCGACTATGGCTACACCTTC.

This clonotype was seen at least ten times. The chain links TRBV19 to TRBJ2-7; D is unresolved. CDR3 length: 12 amino acids. CDR1 and CDR2 from the germline V gene are LNHDA and SQIVND (reference sequence). Trimming left V 4 bases short and J 7 bases short, with 11 bases between. The CDR3 loop is CASSSPPGEQYF. For the CDR3, the DNA is TGTGCCAGTAGTAGCCCCCCCGGAGAGCAGTACTTC.

In this sample, this clonotype turned up a few times. The chain carries TRBV25-1 and TRBJ1-3; no definite D call. The V and J ends lost 5 bases and 8 bases respectively, with 10 bases between them. Germline CDR1 reads MGHDK; CDR2 reads SYGVNS. This CDR3 spans 12 amino acids. Here the CDR3 DNA reads TGTGCCAGCAGTTATGTGGGTGACACCATATATTTT. It is translated as CASSYVGDTIYF.